Listed here are 10 T cell receptor beta chains from one sample, sequenced in a study of cytomegalovirus exposure and HLA in healthy donors. The PCR was carried out with 60 Vbeta primers and 13 Jbeta primers. TCRdb keeps only in-frame clones here, not all; method: immunoSEQ multiplex PCR. The sample features approximately 150,000 clones, with around 2.4% in its top ten. The source material was PBMCs. Receptors were obtained from a woman between 18 and 30 years old in good health and CMV-seronegative.

V is TRBV11-3 and J is TRBJ1-1; D is undetermined. The germline gives CDR1 SGHNT, CDR2 YENEEA. The V and J ends lost 0 bases and 1 base respectively, with 21 bases between them. This CDR3 comprises 19 residues. The CDR3 protein is CASSLEGSWRVKRNTEAFF. The DNA for the CDR3 is TGTGCCAGCAGCTTAGAGGGTAGTTGGAGGGTGAAGAGGAACACTGAAGCTTTCTTT.

The chain carries TRBV11-3 and TRBJ2-5; the D is unclear. Trimming took off 0 bases at V and 1 base at J, with 9 bases between the two ends. This CDR3 spans 15 amino acids. CDR1 is SGHNT and CDR2 is YENEEA in the germline V gene. CDR3 amino acids: CASSLDHSIQETQYF. The CDR3 bases are TGTGCCAGCAGCTTAGATCACAGCATCCAAGAGACCCAGTACTTC.

This chain links TRBV6-6 with TRBJ1-4; the D is unclear. The CDR3 sequence is 14 residues long. Germline CDR1 and CDR2: MNHNY and SVGAGI (reference sequence). Trimming took 0 bases from V and 7 from J, leaving 9 bases between them. The CDR3 loop is CASSYSDDSEKLFF. In nucleotides, the CDR3 is TGTGCCAGCAGTTACTCGGATGACTCTGAAAAACTGTTTTTT.

The rearrangement joins TRBV6-6 to TRBJ1-5; 7 positions agree with TRBD1. There are 14 residues in the CDR3. Germline V lookup: CDR1 MNHNY, CDR2 SVGAGI (reference sequence). With V trimmed by 4 bases and J by 6 bases, 6 bases remained unmatched. As DNA, the CDR3 is TGTGCCAGCAGTTCGACAGGGAACGTTCAGCCCCAGCATTTT. Protein sequence: CASSSTGNVQPQHF.

This chain connects TRBV11-2 to TRBJ1-1; the D gene is possibly TRBD1 (5 bases). The V end lost 5 bases, the J end lost 1 base, and 11 bases lay between the germline ends. There are 14 residues in the CDR3. Germline CDR1 reads SGHAT; CDR2 reads FQNNGV. The CDR3 coding sequence is TGTGCCAGCAGCAAAGGGACTGGGAACACTGAAGCTTTCTTT. As protein: CASSKGTGNTEAFF.

This chain joins TRBV28 and TRBJ2-7; 9 bases fit TRBD2. CDR3 length equals 14 residues. The ends lost 5 bases at V and 5 bases at J; junction bases unmatched: 7. Germline CDR1 reads MDHEN; CDR2 reads SYDVKM. The CDR3 DNA is TGTGCCAGCAGTCCGGCGGGAGGGCCTAACGAGCAGTACGTC. This encodes CASSPAGGPNEQYV.

The chain recombines TRBV30 with TRBJ2-6; D might be TRBD2 (5 bases). The V end lost 4 bases, the J end lost 4 bases, and 11 bases lay between the germline ends. The CDR3 is 14 residues long. In germline, CDR1 is GTSNPN, CDR2 SVGIG (reference sequence). The CDR3 is CAWKTRGGANVLTF. As DNA, the CDR3 is TGTGCCTGGAAAACGAGAGGGGGGGCCAACGTCCTGACTTTC. Together with reference TRBV30 and TRBJ2-6, the CDR3 gives the full variable domain: SQTIHQWPATLVQPVGSPLSLECTVEGTSNPNLYWYRQAAGRGLQLLFYSVGIGQISSEVPQNLSASRPQDRQFILSSKKLLLSDSGFYLCAWKTRGGANVLTFGAGSRLTVL.

CDR3 coding DNA: TGTGCCAGCTCACCACCGTTGACTAGCGGGAGGCTACAGTACTTC. Amino acid sequence: CASSPPLTSGRLQYF. The chain employs TRBV18 and TRBJ2-7, with 13 bases identical to TRBD2. The CDR3 length is 15 residues. Germline CDR1 reads KGHSH; CDR2 reads LQKENI. V lost 0 bases, J lost 10 bases, and 6 bases stayed unmatched. Based on the CDR3 plus reference TRBV18 and TRBJ2-7, the full variable domain is NAGVMQNPRHLVRRRGQEARLRCSPMKGHSHVYWYRQLPEEGLKFMVYLQKENIIDESGMPKERFSAEFPKEGPSILRIQQVVRGDSAAYFCASSPPLTSGRLQYFGPGTRLTVT.

The rearrangement links TRBV27 to TRBJ2-7; 9 nucleotides match TRBD1. Per the germline V gene, CDR1 is MNHEY and CDR2 is SMNVEV (reference sequence). The CDR3 extends over 15 amino acids. V was pared by 5 bases and J by 5 bases, with 10 bases of the junction left unmatched. The CDR3 is CASSTGTGWGDEQYF. The CDR3 bases are TGTGCCAGCAGTACTGGGACAGGGTGGGGGGACGAGCAGTACTTC.

This chain uses TRBV29-1 with TRBJ2-1; TRBD1 matches 10 bases. V was clipped by 3 bases and J by 5 bases; unmatched bases: 1. CDR3 length equals 13 residues. CDR1 and CDR2 (germline): SQVTM, ANQGSEA. CDR3 in amino acids: CSVEGQGNNEQFF. The CDR3 bases are TGCAGCGTTGAGGGACAGGGGAACAATGAGCAGTTCTTC.